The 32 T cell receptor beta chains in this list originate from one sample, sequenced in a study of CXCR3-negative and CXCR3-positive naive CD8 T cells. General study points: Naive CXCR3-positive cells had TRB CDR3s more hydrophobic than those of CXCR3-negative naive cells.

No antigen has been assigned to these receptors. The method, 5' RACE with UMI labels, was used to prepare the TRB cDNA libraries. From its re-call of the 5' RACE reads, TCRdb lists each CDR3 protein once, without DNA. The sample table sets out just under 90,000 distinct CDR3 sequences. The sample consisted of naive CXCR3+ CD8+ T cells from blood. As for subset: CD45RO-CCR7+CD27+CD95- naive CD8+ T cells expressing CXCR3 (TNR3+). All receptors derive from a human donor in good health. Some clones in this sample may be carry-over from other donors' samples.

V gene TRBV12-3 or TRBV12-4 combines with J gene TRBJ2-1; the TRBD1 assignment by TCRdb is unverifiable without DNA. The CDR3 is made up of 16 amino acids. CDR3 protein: CASSSETGTPGDEQFF.

The CDR3 spells CAISRGLEAFF. The chain recombines TRBV10-3 with TRBJ1-1; with no DNA, the TCRdb D assignment of TRBD1 cannot be verified. From germline, CDR1 is ENHRY and CDR2 SYGVKD. This CDR3 is built from 11 residues.

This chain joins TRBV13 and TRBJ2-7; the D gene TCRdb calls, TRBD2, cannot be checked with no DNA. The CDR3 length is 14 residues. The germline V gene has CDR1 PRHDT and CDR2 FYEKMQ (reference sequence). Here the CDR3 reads CASSLTGRAKEQYF.

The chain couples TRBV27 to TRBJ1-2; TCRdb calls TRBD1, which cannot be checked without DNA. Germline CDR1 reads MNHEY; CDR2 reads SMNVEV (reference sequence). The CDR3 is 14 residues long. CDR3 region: CASGKTGGIYGYTF.

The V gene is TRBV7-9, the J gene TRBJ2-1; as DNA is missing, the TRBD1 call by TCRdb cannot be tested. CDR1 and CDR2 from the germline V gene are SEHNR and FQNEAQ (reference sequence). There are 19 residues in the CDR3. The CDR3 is CASSSPGQGFSGGYNEQFF.

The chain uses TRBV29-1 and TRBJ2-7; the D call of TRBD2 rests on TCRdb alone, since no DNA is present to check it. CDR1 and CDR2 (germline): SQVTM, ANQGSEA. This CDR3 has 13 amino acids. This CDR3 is CSVWGDSPYEQYF.

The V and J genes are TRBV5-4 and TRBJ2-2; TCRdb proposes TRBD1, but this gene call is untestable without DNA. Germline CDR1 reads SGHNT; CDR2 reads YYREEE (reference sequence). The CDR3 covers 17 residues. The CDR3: CASSLDGWTGSSGELFF.

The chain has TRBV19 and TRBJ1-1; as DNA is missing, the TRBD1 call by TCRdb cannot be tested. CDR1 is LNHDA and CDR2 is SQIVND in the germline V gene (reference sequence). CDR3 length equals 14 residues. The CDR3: CASSYRPGSLQTFF.

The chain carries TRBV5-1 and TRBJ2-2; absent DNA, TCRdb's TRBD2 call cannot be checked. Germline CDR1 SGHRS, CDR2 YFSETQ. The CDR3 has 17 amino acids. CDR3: CASSYGTSGGPTGELFF.

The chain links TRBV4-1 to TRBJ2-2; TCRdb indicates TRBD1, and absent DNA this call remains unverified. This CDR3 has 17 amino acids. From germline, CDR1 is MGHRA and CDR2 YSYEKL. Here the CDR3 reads CASSQPGQGPGTGELFF.

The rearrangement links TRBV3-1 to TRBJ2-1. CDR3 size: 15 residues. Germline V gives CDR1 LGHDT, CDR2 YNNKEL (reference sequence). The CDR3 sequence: CASSRRGGSYNEQFF.

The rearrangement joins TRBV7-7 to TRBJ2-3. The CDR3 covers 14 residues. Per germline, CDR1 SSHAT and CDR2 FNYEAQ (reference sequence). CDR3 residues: CASSLGGFTDTQYF.

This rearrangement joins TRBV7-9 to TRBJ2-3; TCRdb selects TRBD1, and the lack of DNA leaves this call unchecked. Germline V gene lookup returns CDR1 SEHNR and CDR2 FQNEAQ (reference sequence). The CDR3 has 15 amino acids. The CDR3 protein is CASSYGQGNTDTQYF.

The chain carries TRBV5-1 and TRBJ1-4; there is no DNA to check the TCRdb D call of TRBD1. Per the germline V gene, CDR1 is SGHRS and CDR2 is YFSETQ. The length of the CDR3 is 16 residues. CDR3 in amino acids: CASSLYPEGPHEKLFF.

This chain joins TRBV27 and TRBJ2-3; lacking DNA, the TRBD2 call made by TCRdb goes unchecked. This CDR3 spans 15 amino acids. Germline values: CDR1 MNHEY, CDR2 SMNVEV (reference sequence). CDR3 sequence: CASSLSLAITDTQYF.

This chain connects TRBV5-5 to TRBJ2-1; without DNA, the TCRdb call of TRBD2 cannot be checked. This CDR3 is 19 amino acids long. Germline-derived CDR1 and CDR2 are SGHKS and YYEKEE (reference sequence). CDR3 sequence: CASSSYTLRGGYSYNEQFF.

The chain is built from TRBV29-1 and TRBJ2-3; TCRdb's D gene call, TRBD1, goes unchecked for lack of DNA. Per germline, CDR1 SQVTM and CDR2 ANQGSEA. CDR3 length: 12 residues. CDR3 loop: CSATGGTDTQYF.

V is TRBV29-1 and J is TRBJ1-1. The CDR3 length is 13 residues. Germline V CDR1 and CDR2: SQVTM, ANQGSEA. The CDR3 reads CSVEGRSNTEAFF.

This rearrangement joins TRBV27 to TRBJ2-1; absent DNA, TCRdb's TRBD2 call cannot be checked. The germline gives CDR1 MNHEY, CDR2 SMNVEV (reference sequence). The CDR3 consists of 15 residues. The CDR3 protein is CASSLGLAAYNEQFF.

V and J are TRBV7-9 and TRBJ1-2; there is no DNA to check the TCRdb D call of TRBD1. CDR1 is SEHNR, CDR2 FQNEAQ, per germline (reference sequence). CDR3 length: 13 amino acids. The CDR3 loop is CASSVRDSYGYTF.

This CDR3 is CASSSSWDNEQFF. The J gene is TRBJ2-1, the V gene TRBV27. Germline assignment: CDR1 MNHEY and CDR2 SMNVEV (reference sequence). The CDR3 is 13 amino acids.

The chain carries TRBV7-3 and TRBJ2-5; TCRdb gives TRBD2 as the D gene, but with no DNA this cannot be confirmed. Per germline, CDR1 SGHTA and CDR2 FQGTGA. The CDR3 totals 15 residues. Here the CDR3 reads CASSLSAGVLETQYF.

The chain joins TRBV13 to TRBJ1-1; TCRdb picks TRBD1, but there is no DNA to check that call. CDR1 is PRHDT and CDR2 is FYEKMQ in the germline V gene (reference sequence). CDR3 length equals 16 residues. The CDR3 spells CASSFLTDLYGTEAFF.

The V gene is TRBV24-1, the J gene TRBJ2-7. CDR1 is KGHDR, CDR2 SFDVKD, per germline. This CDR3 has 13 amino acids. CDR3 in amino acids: CATSDSWGYEQYF.

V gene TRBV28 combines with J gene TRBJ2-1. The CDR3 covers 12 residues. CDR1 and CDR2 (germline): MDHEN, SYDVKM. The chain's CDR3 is CASSDPYNEQFF.

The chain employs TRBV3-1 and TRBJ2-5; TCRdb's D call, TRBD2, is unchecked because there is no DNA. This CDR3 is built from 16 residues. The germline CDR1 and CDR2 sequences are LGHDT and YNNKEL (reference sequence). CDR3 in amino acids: CASSPRTSGGEETQYF.

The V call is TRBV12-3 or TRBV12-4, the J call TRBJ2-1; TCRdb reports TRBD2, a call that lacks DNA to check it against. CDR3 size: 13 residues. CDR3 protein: CALGASSYNEQFF.

The CDR3 sequence is CASSQDLFRGYTF. The chain recombines TRBV4-1 with TRBJ1-2. In germline, CDR1 is MGHRA, CDR2 YSYEKL. The CDR3 has 13 residues.

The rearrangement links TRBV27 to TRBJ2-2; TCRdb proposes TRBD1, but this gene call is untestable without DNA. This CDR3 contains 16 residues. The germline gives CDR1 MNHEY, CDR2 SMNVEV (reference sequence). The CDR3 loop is CASSRNRGGNTGELFF.

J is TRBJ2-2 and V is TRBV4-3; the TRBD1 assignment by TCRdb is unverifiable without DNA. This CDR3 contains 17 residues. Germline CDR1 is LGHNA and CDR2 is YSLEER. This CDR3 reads CASSQDGVLGGTGELFF.

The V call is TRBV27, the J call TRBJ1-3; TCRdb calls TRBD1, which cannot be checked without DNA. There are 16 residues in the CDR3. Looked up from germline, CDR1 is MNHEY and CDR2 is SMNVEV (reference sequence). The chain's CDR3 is CASSPDPGETGNTIYF.

This CDR3 reads CSVELTGRGTDTQYF. This chain links TRBV29-1 with TRBJ2-3; TCRdb's assignment of TRBD1 cannot be checked, as there is no DNA. This CDR3 spans 15 amino acids. The V gene's germline CDR1 is SQVTM and CDR2 ANQGSEA.